What follows are 29 T cell receptor beta chains derived from one specimen sequenced in a study of blood T cell repertoires in COVID-19. Assay: immunoSEQ multiplex PCR; the TCRdb copy retains only in-frame clones and omits some. Of 200,000 to 250,000 clones detected, 85% to 90% appear once; the ten largest clones hold 2.2%. The specimen was peripheral blood. The receptors here all came from a woman between 45 and 60 years old with acute or convalescent COVID-19.

For this clone: The sample holds other DNA sequences that translate to the same CDR3. V is TRBV9 and J is TRBJ2-7, with TRBD1 identical over 10 bases. Per the germline V gene, CDR1 is SGDLS and CDR2 is YYNGEE. V gave up 4 bases and J gave up 2 bases; unmatched junction bases: 12. The CDR3 has 17 amino acids. This CDR3 is CASSPRTPGQGPYEQYF. The CDR3 region has the DNA TGTGCCAGCAGCCCCCGTACACCGGGACAGGGGCCCTACGAGCAGTACTTC.

The chain joins TRBV24-1 to TRBJ2-1; D might be TRBD2 (5 bases). The CDR3 sequence is 15 residues long. Germline V CDR1 and CDR2: KGHDR, SFDVKD. Trimming cost V 0 bases and J 5 bases, with 10 bases left between them. DNA for the CDR3: TGTGCCACCAGTGATTTGAGGCGGGTTGACAATGAGCAGTTCTTC. It is translated as CATSDLRRVDNEQFF.

The V and J genes are TRBV7-2 and TRBJ2-1; D might be TRBD2 (5 bases). The CDR3 runs to 15 residues. V dropped 3 bases and J dropped 5 bases, with 14 bases sitting between them. The germline gives CDR1 SGHTA, CDR2 FQGNSA. For the CDR3, the DNA is TGTGCCAGCAGCTTGCCTACACTAGACGACAATGAGCAGTTCTTC. This codes for CASSLPTLDDNEQFF.

V is TRBV15 and J is TRBJ1-2; the match to TRBD1 covers 8 bases. The CDR3 totals 14 residues. Germline assignment: CDR1 LNHNV and CDR2 YYDKDF (reference sequence). J gave up 2 bases and V 3 bases, and 2 bases lay outside the gene matches. The CDR3 bases are TGTGCCACCAGCAGGGGACAGGCGAACTATGGCTACACCTTC. It encodes CATSRGQANYGYTF.

The chain combines TRBV7-8 with TRBJ2-5; D perhaps matches TRBD2 (5 bases). Germline assignment: CDR1 SGHVS and CDR2 FQNEAQ. V gave up 5 bases and J gave up 3 bases, with 19 bases separating them. The CDR3 covers 16 residues. The CDR3 loop is CASSPRLGLGEETQYF. CDR3 nucleotides: TGTGCCAGCAGCCCCCGTTTAGGGCTGGGAGAAGAGACCCAGTACTTC.

This clone was seen a single time. The V call is TRBV27, the J call TRBJ1-6; D unclear. V was shortened by 3 bases and J by 9 bases, with 18 bases between the two germline ends. This CDR3 region has 16 residues. The germline V gene encodes CDR1 MNHEY and CDR2 SMNVEV (reference sequence). CDR3 region: CASSFGTHEGVSPLHF. The CDR3 coding sequence is TGTGCCAGCAGTTTCGGCACCCATGAGGGCGTTTCACCCCTCCACTTT.

The rearrangement joins TRBV6-2 or TRBV6-3 to TRBJ2-7; 7 nucleotides align to TRBD2. J gave up 2 bases and V 4 bases, and 5 bases lay outside the gene matches. The length of the CDR3 is 14 residues. In germline, CDR1 is MNHEY, CDR2 SVGEGT. The CDR3 sequence is CASSFSGPTYEQYF. The CDR3 nucleotides are TGTGCCAGCAGTTTTAGCGGGCCTACCTACGAGCAGTACTTC.

V is TRBV3-1 (or the pseudogene TRBV3-2) and J is TRBJ1-6, with a tentative D call TRBD1 (5 bases). This CDR3 is 18 amino acids long. CDR1 is LGHDT, CDR2 YNNKEL, per germline (reference sequence). The germline V and J ends were trimmed by 1 base and 0 bases, with 13 bases remaining between them. The CDR3 bases are TGTGCCAGCAGCCAAGGTTCAGACAGTTTCTCCTATAATTCACCCCTCCACTTT. This codes for CASSQGSDSFSYNSPLHF.

This clone was picked up many times. J is TRBJ2-3 and V is TRBV30; 10 bases are shared with TRBD2. After removal of 2 bases from V and 6 bases from J, the junction contained 5 bases not matched to a gene. The CDR3 contains 14 residues. Germline V lookup: CDR1 GTSNPN, CDR2 SVGIG (reference sequence). CDR3 sequence (DNA): TGTGCCTGGAGTCCCAGCGGGAGGGGGGATACGCAGTATTTT. Translation: CAWSPSGRGDTQYF. Combining the CDR3 with reference TRBV30 and TRBJ2-3 gives the whole variable domain SQTIHQWPATLVQPVGSPLSLECTVEGTSNPNLYWYRQAAGRGLQLLFYSVGIGQISSEVPQNLSASRPQDRQFILSSKKLLLSDSGFYLCAWSPSGRGDTQYFGPGTRLTVL.

The rearrangement joins TRBV7-9 to TRBJ1-2; tentative D call: TRBD1 (5 bases). The CDR3 has 15 amino acids. Germline V gene sequence: CDR1 SEHNR, CDR2 FQNEAQ (reference sequence). Trimming stripped 1 base from V and 4 bases from J, with 13 bases between. CDR3 region: CASSLGGPDIYGYTF. The CDR3 DNA is TGTGCCAGCAGCTTAGGGGGCCCCGATATCTATGGCTACACCTTC.

This chain links TRBV7-9 with TRBJ1-1; D ambiguous. Trimming removed 2 bases at V and 0 bases at J, with 7 bases between. Germline V gene lookup returns CDR1 SEHNR and CDR2 FQNEAQ (reference sequence). This CDR3 has 14 amino acids. This chain's CDR3 is CASSLRVLNTEAFF. CDR3 DNA: TGTGCCAGCAGCTTACGGGTGTTGAACACTGAAGCTTTCTTT.

The V and J genes are TRBV14 and TRBJ1-4; D may be TRBD1 (6 bases). Germline CDR1 SGHDN, CDR2 FVKESK. The V and J ends lost 4 bases and 4 bases respectively, with 16 bases between them. This CDR3 contains 16 residues. The DNA for the CDR3 is TGTGCCAGCAGCCCGATACAGGGACGGGATAATGAAAAACTGTTTTTT. Translating it yields CASSPIQGRDNEKLFF.

This clone was recorded once. This chain uses TRBV6-5 with TRBJ2-7, with 9 bases matching TRBD1. Germline V gene lookup returns CDR1 MNHEY and CDR2 SVGAGI. This CDR3 is 15 amino acids long. The J segment lost 3 bases and the V segment lost 0 bases, leaving 3 bases of the junction unmatched. This chain's CDR3 is CASSYSGTGIYEQYF. CDR3 in DNA: TGTGCCAGCAGTTACTCTGGGACAGGGATCTACGAGCAGTACTTC.

The CDR3 bases are TGTGCCAGCAGCTTAGTCTTATCGCAGGCAGAGACCCAGTACTTC. This translates into CASSLVLSQAETQYF. The rearrangement joins TRBV11-2 to TRBJ2-5; D is undetermined. Germline CDR1 is SGHAT and CDR2 is FQNNGV. The CDR3 runs 15 residues. V shed 1 base and J shed 4 bases, with 13 bases lying between them.

Only a few counts were recorded for this clone. The chain links TRBV2 to TRBJ1-4; 11 bases line up with TRBD1. J gave up 8 bases and V 4 bases, and 3 bases lay outside the gene matches. Germline CDR1 reads SNHLY; CDR2 reads FYNNEI. CDR3 size: 14 residues. Written as DNA, the CDR3 is TGTGCCAGCAGTGGGACAGGGGGCAGCGAAAAACTGTTTTTT. Translated, it gives CASSGTGGSEKLFF.

The V gene is TRBV9, the J gene TRBJ2-5, with D possibly being TRBD1 (6 bases). CDR3 size: 15 residues. Looked up from germline, CDR1 is SGDLS and CDR2 is YYNGEE. Between the trimmed V and J ends, which lost 0 bases and 5 bases, there was a span of 14 bases. CDR3 bases: TGTGCCAGCAGCGTAGAAGCAGGGGAGACGGAGACCCAGTACTTC. This codes for CASSVEAGETETQYF. The full variable domain, its missing parts supplied by reference TRBV9 and TRBJ2-5, is DSGVTQTPKHLITATGQRVTLRCSPRSGDLSVYWYQQSLDQGLQFLIQYYNGEERAKGNILERFSAQQFPDLHSELNLSSLELGDSALYFCASSVEAGETETQYFGPGTRLLVL.

The CDR3 DNA sequence: TGTGCCAGCTCACCCCAAGGCCAGGATTCTGGCTACACCTTC. It is translated as CASSPQGQDSGYTF. V usage is TRBV18 and J usage is TRBJ1-2; no definite D call. The CDR3 has 14 amino acids. V was trimmed by 3 bases and J by 7 bases, leaving 15 bases between them. Looked up from germline, CDR1 is KGHSH and CDR2 is LQKENI.

This clone was found once. The chain recombines TRBV10-3 with TRBJ1-6, with a possible D match to TRBD1 (6 bases). Germline values: CDR1 ENHRY, CDR2 SYGVKD. The CDR3 spans 15 residues. The V end lost 4 bases, the J end lost 8 bases, and 15 bases lay between the germline ends. The CDR3 DNA sequence: TGTGCCATCAGTGCCGGACAGAGCTCCGATTCACCCCTCCACTTT. As protein: CAISAGQSSDSPLHF.

This sequence joins TRBV15 and TRBJ1-2; 10 bases line up with TRBD1. This CDR3 has 14 residues. The ends lost 5 bases at V and 7 bases at J; junction bases unmatched: 7. Germline CDR1 reads LNHNV; CDR2 reads YYDKDF (reference sequence). The CDR3 bases are TGTGCCACCAGCCTTGACAGGGGGCGCGGTGGCTACACCTTC. This gives the protein CATSLDRGRGGYTF.

The gene calls are TRBV12-3 or TRBV12-4 and TRBJ1-2; 7 nucleotides agree with TRBD1. This CDR3 comprises 13 residues. The V segment lost 1 base and the J segment 8 bases; nucleotides outside the gene matches: 4. CDR3 sequence: CASSLGLGGGYTF. The CDR3 bases are TGTGCCAGCAGTTTAGGGTTAGGGGGCGGCTACACCTTC.

The V call is TRBV12-3 or TRBV12-4, the J call TRBJ1-2; no reliable D call. The CDR3 runs to 11 residues. V lost 4 bases and J 5 bases, leaving 5 bases between the germline ends. This CDR3 is CASSSQYGYTF. CDR3 nucleotide sequence: TGTGCCAGCAGTTCCCAATATGGCTACACCTTC.

V and J are TRBV3-1 (or the pseudogene TRBV3-2) and TRBJ2-3, with TRBD2 as a possible D gene (6 bases). CDR3 length: 14 residues. Germline CDR1 reads LGHDT; CDR2 reads YNNKEL (reference sequence). Trimming removed 5 bases at V and 1 base at J, with 10 bases between. The DNA for the CDR3 is TGTGCCAGCAGCGATACGGGGGGCACAGATACGCAGTATTTT. Protein: CASSDTGGTDTQYF.

This clone was picked up one time. CDR3 sequence reads: CASSLERVDIQYF. The CDR3 DNA reads TGTGCCAGCAGCTTGGAACGGGTAGACATTCAGTACTTC. The chain links TRBV5-4 to TRBJ2-4, with D hard to call. This CDR3 region has 13 residues. CDR1 and CDR2 (germline): SGHNT, YYREEE (reference sequence). The V end lost 0 bases, the J end lost 8 bases, and 9 bases lay between the germline ends.

The chain carries TRBV11-2 and TRBJ2-2, with 9 positions matching TRBD2. The CDR3 is 16 residues long. CDR1 SGHAT and CDR2 FQNNGV come from the germline V gene. V lost 5 bases and J lost 5; bases outside the gene matches: 9. The CDR3 here is CASSARSSGRTGELFF. CDR3 nucleotide sequence: TGTGCCAGCAGCGCCCGATCGAGCGGGAGGACCGGGGAGCTGTTTTTT.

V gene TRBV2 combines with J gene TRBJ1-2; D perhaps matches TRBD1 (5 bases). The CDR3 is 12 residues long. V was cut by 4 bases and J by 4 bases, with 7 bases left in between. Germline CDR1 is SNHLY and CDR2 is FYNNEI. CDR3: CASSVDSYGYTF. CDR3 coding DNA: TGTGCCAGCAGTGTTGACAGCTATGGCTACACCTTC.

The genes are TRBV7-9 and TRBJ1-3; 7 positions match TRBD1. The junction had 4 bases not matched to a gene; V was cut back by 5 bases and J by 9 bases. The length of the CDR3 is 12 residues. Germline V CDR1 and CDR2: SEHNR, FQNEAQ (reference sequence). The CDR3: CASSVGQATIYF. The CDR3 bases are TGTGCCAGCAGCGTAGGACAGGCCACCATATATTTT.

The chain joins TRBV6-2 or TRBV6-3 to TRBJ1-4; 7 bases agree with TRBD1. V was pared by 2 bases and J by 9 bases, with 6 bases of the junction left unmatched. The CDR3 sequence is 14 residues long. Germline CDR1 reads MNHEY; CDR2 reads SVGEGT. Here the CDR3 DNA reads TGTGCCAGCAGTTACGGGACAGCGGTCAAAAAACTGTTTTTT. This encodes CASSYGTAVKKLFF.

The V gene is TRBV2, the J gene TRBJ2-5; 8 nucleotides align to TRBD1. Per the germline V gene, CDR1 is SNHLY and CDR2 is FYNNEI. There are 15 residues in the CDR3. V lost 4 bases and J lost 1; bases outside the gene matches: 5. The CDR3 sequence is CASSASGTGQETQYF. The CDR3 DNA reads as TGTGCCAGCAGTGCATCCGGGACAGGCCAAGAGACCCAGTACTTC.

V gene TRBV7-6 combines with J gene TRBJ1-1; D is unclear. The germline gives CDR1 SGHVS, CDR2 FNYEAQ. V was trimmed by 0 bases and J by 0 bases, leaving 11 bases between them. The CDR3 consists of 16 residues. CDR3 DNA: TGTGCCAGCAGCTTAGCGGCAGGCTACATGAACACTGAAGCTTTCTTT. Protein product: CASSLAAGYMNTEAFF.